In this sample, the clone carrying this T cell receptor beta chain turned up once. This entry belongs to a study of blood T cell repertoires in COVID-19. As for the study in general: The samples span acute and convalescent COVID-19 from the United States, Italy and Spain. PBMCs, B-cell-depleted T cells, or T cells were the source of the cDNA or gDNA that made up the material.

Sequencing used immunoSEQ multiplex PCR; TCRdb keeps in-frame clones, though not all of them. Of some 340,000 clones in the sample, around 87% were seen once. Researchers sorted participants into cohorts using their self-reported clinical history. Recovery meant two consecutive negative NP/OP PCR tests, professional clearance, or resolved symptoms. The germline V gene has CDR1 LGHNA and CDR2 YSLEER. V dropped 1 base and J dropped 5 bases, with 15 bases sitting between them. CDR3 size: 15 residues. The gene calls are TRBV4-3 and TRBJ2-7; no firm D call. This TCR derives from a woman aged 25 to 39 who had recovered from COVID-19. Material for sequencing was PBMCs or T cells enriched from blood (not recorded which). This CDR3 reads CASSQGQTSYHEQYF. CDR3 coding DNA: TGCGCCAGCAGCCAAGGCCAGACATCCTACCACGAGCAGTACTTC.